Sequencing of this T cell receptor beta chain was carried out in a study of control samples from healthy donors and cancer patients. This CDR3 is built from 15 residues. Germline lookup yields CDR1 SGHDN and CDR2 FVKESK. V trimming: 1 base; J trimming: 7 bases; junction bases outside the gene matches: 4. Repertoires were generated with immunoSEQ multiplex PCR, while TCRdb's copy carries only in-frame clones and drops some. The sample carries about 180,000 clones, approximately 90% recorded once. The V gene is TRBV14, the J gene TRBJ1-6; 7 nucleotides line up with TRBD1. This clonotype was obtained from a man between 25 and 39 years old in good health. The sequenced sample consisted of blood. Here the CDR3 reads CASSQGQGLNSPLHF. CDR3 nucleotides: TGTGCCAGCAGCCAAGGACAGGGCCTAAATTCACCCCTCCACTTT. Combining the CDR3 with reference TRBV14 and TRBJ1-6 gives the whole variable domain EAGVTQFPSHSVIEKGQTVTLRCDPISGHDNLYWYRRVMGKEIKFLLHFVKESKQDESGMPNNRFLAERTGGTYSTLKVQPAELEDSGVYFCASSQGQGLNSPLHFGNGTRLTVT.